This T cell receptor beta chain was sequenced during a study of neurological immune-mediated disorders. The time point is: longitudinal time-point 2. General study findings and limits: Levels of TCR clonal expansion peaked in HTLV-1-associated myelopathy and reached their lowest in multiple sclerosis, under those of healthy controls.

cDNA was made by 5'RACE with 10-nucleotide random UMIs. In TCRdb, the 5' RACE reads were re-called with MiXCR into one record per CDR3 protein. The sample shows 84,000 or so distinct CDR3 sequences, over 10% of them seen only once. Ten or more counts support this clonotype. Its specificity is unknown. Trimming pared 1 base from V and 2 bases from J, leaving 9 bases between. The CDR3 covers 15 residues. Germline assignment: CDR1 LGHDT and CDR2 YNNKEL (reference sequence). The TCR sequence derives from a female donor with HTLV-1-associated myelopathy (HAM/TSP). This sequence joins TRBV3-1 and TRBJ2-1; the D call may be TRBD1 or TRBD2 (7 bases each). Sequencing input: PBMCs. In nucleotides, the CDR3 is TGTGCCAGCAGCCAAGCAGGGGGGGCCTACAATGAGCAGTTCTTC. Translating it yields CASSQAGGAYNEQFF.